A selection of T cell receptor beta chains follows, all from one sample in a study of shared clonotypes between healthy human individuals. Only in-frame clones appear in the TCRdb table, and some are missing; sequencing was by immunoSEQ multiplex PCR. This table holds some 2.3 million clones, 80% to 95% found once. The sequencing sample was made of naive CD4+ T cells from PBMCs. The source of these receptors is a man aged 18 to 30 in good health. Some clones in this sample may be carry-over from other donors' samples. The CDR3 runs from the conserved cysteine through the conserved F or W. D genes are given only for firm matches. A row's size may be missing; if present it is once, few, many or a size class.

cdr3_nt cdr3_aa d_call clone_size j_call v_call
TGTGCCAGTAGTAGGACTGGGGCCAACGTCCTGACTTTC CASSRTGANVLTF - once TRBJ2-6 TRBV19
TGTGCCAGCAGTGCAGGGACAGGGGGTTTATGGGAGACCCAGTACTTC CASSAGTGGLWETQYF TRBD1 - TRBJ2-5 TRBV6-6
TGTGCCAGCAGCTTGGCCCCGGGACAGGGGTCGCCCGTCCTGACTTTC CASSLAPGQGSPVLTF TRBD1 - TRBJ2-6 TRBV5-4
TGTGCCAGCAGTCTACCACACAGGGTTGAGTACTTC CASSLPHRVEYF - - TRBJ2-7 TRBV27
TGTGCCAGCAGCAAACTAGCGGGGGTTTCCAAGAGCACAGATACGCAGTATTTT CASSKLAGVSKSTDTQYF TRBD2 - TRBJ2-3 TRBV9
TGTGCCAGCAGCCTCGCAGGGGCATACAATGAGCAGTTCTTC CASSLAGAYNEQFF - - TRBJ2-1 TRBV9
TGTGCCAGCTCGCCGGACGGGAACACTGAAGCTTTCTTT CASSPDGNTEAFF - - TRBJ1-1 TRBV18
TGTGCCAGCAGTCCCTGGGGAGGGGAGGAAAAACTGTTTTTT CASSPWGGEEKLFF - - TRBJ1-4 TRBV27
TGCAGCGTTGAAATAGCGGGAGCTTACAATGAGCAGTTCTTC CSVEIAGAYNEQFF TRBD2 - TRBJ2-1 TRBV29-1
TGTGCCAGCAGCCGGGAGGACGGCTATGGCTACACCTTC CASSREDGYGYTF - - TRBJ1-2 TRBV7-2
TGCGCCAGCAGCTTGGTGGCGGGGACGGGATACGAGCAGTACTTC CASSLVAGTGYEQYF - - TRBJ2-7 TRBV5-1
TGTGCCAGCAGTTCGACAGTACCGAAGCGGGATTTCTTT CASSSTVPKRDFF - few TRBJ1-1 TRBV6-5
TGTGCCTGGAGGGGATACGGTAATTCACCCCTCCACTTT CAWRGYGNSPLHF - - TRBJ1-6 TRBV30
TGTGCCAGCAGCTTTAGCGGGAGTACAGATACGCAGTATTTT CASSFSGSTDTQYF TRBD2 once TRBJ2-3 TRBV7-2
TGTGCCAGCAGTACAGGGTACCCTTCCTACGAGCAGTACTTC CASSTGYPSYEQYF - - TRBJ2-7 TRBV28
TGTGCCAGCAGTTTAGGGGACAGGGTATCCCGCACCATATATTTT CASSLGDRVSRTIYF TRBD1 - TRBJ1-3 TRBV28
TGCGCCAGCAGCTTCAGGCGAGGGGTCTTGTACTATAGCAATCAGCCCCAGCATTTT CASSFRRGVLYYSNQPQHF - - TRBJ1-5 TRBV5-1
TGTGCCAGCAGCCAAGATTTGGGGACTGAAGCTTTCTTT CASSQDLGTEAFF - - TRBJ1-1 TRBV4-2
TGTGCCAGCTCACCCGCTCCCAGGGGAGGCCTCAATGAGCAGTTCTTC CASSPAPRGGLNEQFF - - TRBJ2-1 TRBV18
TGCGCCAGCAGCCGCGACCGGGACAGGGGTTGGAGGAACACTGAAGCTTTCTTT CASSRDRDRGWRNTEAFF TRBD1 - TRBJ1-1 TRBV5-1
TGTGCCAGCAGCGGAGGGACAGGGTCCTTCTACGAGCAGTACTTC CASSGGTGSFYEQYF TRBD1 - TRBJ2-7 TRBV5-5
TGTGCCAGCAGACTGGGACGATTCGAGCAGTACTTC CASRLGRFEQYF - - TRBJ2-7 TRBV2
TGTGCCAGCAGCGGGAGAGGCTTAGCGACTGAAAAACTGTTTTTT CASSGRGLATEKLFF - - TRBJ1-4 TRBV2
TGTGCCAGCAATTTAGGTCCAGCGGAGAGCAATGAGCAGTTCTTC CASNLGPAESNEQFF - - TRBJ2-1 TRBV7-3
TGCGCCAGTTTGCTGGGGGGGGCCAAAAACATTCAGTACTTC CASLLGGAKNIQYF TRBD2 - TRBJ2-4 TRBV10-2
TGTGCCAGCAGCTTAATAGGTGTTTCTGAAGCTTTCTTT CASSLIGVSEAFF - - TRBJ1-1 TRBV7-3
TGTGCCAGTAGTATCCAACCGGGAGGGAGGGGAATCACTGAAGCTTTCTTT CASSIQPGGRGITEAFF - - TRBJ1-1 TRBV19
TGTGCCAGCTCACCGGGGACGTATGGAAACACCATATATTTT CASSPGTYGNTIYF - - TRBJ1-3 TRBV18
TGTGCCAGTAGTCCACCGGGACAGGGTGGTGAAAAACTGTTTTTT CASSPPGQGGEKLFF TRBD1 - TRBJ1-4 TRBV19
TGCGCCAGCAGCTTGTCGGGGAGGGCCATCGGGGAGCTGTTTTTT CASSLSGRAIGELFF TRBD2 - TRBJ2-2 TRBV5-1
TGTGCCAGCAGTGGGGAAGGGGCGTTGGGCGGTCAGCCCCAGCATTTT CASSGEGALGGQPQHF - once TRBJ1-5 TRBV2
TGTGCCAGCAGTCCCTTTGGCCAGCCCCAGCATTTT CASSPFGQPQHF - few TRBJ1-5 TRBV28
TGTGCCAGCAGTCTATCGTGGGATGATCAGCCCCAGCATTTT CASSLSWDDQPQHF - - TRBJ1-5 TRBV27
TGTGCCAGCAGCTCTAGCGGGAGGGGTGAGCAGTTCTTC CASSSSGRGEQFF TRBD2 - TRBJ2-1 TRBV11-2
TGCAGCGTTGTGGGGGTTGGACAGGCCTCCTCCTACGAGCAGTACTTC CSVVGVGQASSYEQYF TRBD1 - TRBJ2-7 TRBV29-1
TGTGCCAGCAGCCCACCGTGGACTAGCGAAAACATTCAGTACTTC CASSPPWTSENIQYF TRBD2 - TRBJ2-4 TRBV7-9
TGTGCCAGCAGTTACGAACCGACAGGGTTGACTGAAGCTTTCTTT CASSYEPTGLTEAFF TRBD1 - TRBJ1-1 TRBV6-5
TGTGCCATCAGTGAGTCAGGAGCGGGGGGAAGCACAGATACGCAGTATTTT CAISESGAGGSTDTQYF TRBD2 - TRBJ2-3 TRBV10-3
TGTGCCAGCAGCTTGGTTGGGTACGAGCAGTACTTC CASSLVGYEQYF - - TRBJ2-7 TRBV5-6
TGCGCCAGCTCCCTGGCCGCTAATGAAAAACTGTTTTTT CASSLAANEKLFF - - TRBJ1-4 TRBV4-1
TGTGCCAGCAGTGAAGCGCGACTAATCTACGAGCAGTACTTC CASSEARLIYEQYF - - TRBJ2-7 TRBV2
TGCAGCGTGGGACTAGCGGGATCTTCCTACGAGCAGTACTTC CSVGLAGSSYEQYF TRBD2 - TRBJ2-7 TRBV29-1
TGCGCCAGCAGTCCGACGGGGAGTTGGTCGAACACCGGGGAGCTGTTTTTT CASSPTGSWSNTGELFF - - TRBJ2-2 TRBV5-1
TGTGCCAGCAGTAAGCCCCCCAGCGACGAGCAGTACTTC CASSKPPSDEQYF - once TRBJ2-7 TRBV27
TGCGCCAGCAGCCTATCGGGGCGGGAGGGCAACGAGCAGTACTTC CASSLSGREGNEQYF TRBD2 - TRBJ2-7 TRBV5-1
TGCGCCAGCAGCTTACTGGAGACCCAGTACTTC CASSLLETQYF - - TRBJ2-5 TRBV5-1
TGCGCCAGCAGCCCGGCCCCCGCAGCTGCCTCCTACGAGCAGTACTTC CASSPAPAAASYEQYF - - TRBJ2-7 TRBV5-1
TGTGCCAGCAGTCCCCTCCAGGGATACGCGGGAGATAATGAAAAACTGTTTTTT CASSPLQGYAGDNEKLFF - once TRBJ1-4 TRBV28
TGTGCCAGCAGCCAGGGATTCGGGACCCAGAACACCGGGGAGCTGTTTTTT CASSQGFGTQNTGELFF - - TRBJ2-2 TRBV14
TGCGCCAGCAGCTTGGCCAGGGCAGTGGGGGAGACCCAGTACTTC CASSLARAVGETQYF - - TRBJ2-5 TRBV5-1
TGTGCCAGCAGTGAACCCCAATACCGTGGGCAGTTCTTC CASSEPQYRGQFF - - TRBJ2-1 TRBV2
TGTGCCTGGACCCGGGGAGACGGCGTCTACGAGCAGTACTTC CAWTRGDGVYEQYF - - TRBJ2-7 TRBV30
TGTGCCAGCTCACCGGGACTCCCCACCGGGGAGCTGTTTTTT CASSPGLPTGELFF - - TRBJ2-2 TRBV18